These T cell receptor beta chains were read from a single sample in a study of CD8 T cells in Susac syndrome. Via MiXCR, TCRdb re-called the immunoSEQ multiplex PCR reads, giving one row per CDR3 protein. The table has 150,000 to 180,000 distinct CDR3 sequences, approximately 93% seen once; the top ten hold more than 0.2%. The sample taken for sequencing was CD8+ T cells from PBMCs. These receptors came from a human donor with multiple sclerosis. Both conserved end residues are part of each CDR3. Fields, in order: J gene, D gene, clone size, V gene, CDR3 DNA, CDR3 protein. The D gene is left open where the match is weak. Clone size is stated in some rows and not others, as once, few, many or a class when expanded.

j_call: TRBJ2-4
d_call: -
clone_size: -
v_call: TRBV7-9
cdr3_nt: TGTGCCAGCAGCTCTAACTCCGGGCTCCGAAGAAACATTCAGTACTTC
cdr3_aa: CASSSNSGLRRNIQYF

j_call: TRBJ1-1
d_call: TRBD1
clone_size: -
v_call: TRBV4-1
cdr3_nt: TGCGCCAGCAGCCAGGCCGGGACAGTGAACACTGAAGCTTTCTTT
cdr3_aa: CASSQAGTVNTEAFF

j_call: TRBJ2-2
d_call: -
clone_size: -
v_call: TRBV24-1
cdr3_nt: TGTGCCACCAGTGATTCCCCCACCGGGGAGCTGTTTTTT
cdr3_aa: CATSDSPTGELFF

j_call: TRBJ2-5
d_call: TRBD2
clone_size: -
v_call: TRBV29-1
cdr3_nt: TGCAGCGTGGTGACTAGCTGGAGAGAGACCCAGTACTTC
cdr3_aa: CSVVTSWRETQYF

j_call: TRBJ1-6
d_call: -
clone_size: -
v_call: TRBV12-5
cdr3_nt: TGTGCTAGTGGTTTGAATCGGGGAAATTCACCCCTCCACTTT
cdr3_aa: CASGLNRGNSPLHF

j_call: TRBJ2-7
d_call: TRBD1
clone_size: -
v_call: TRBV12-3/TRBV12-4
cdr3_nt: TGTGCCAGCAGTACGACAGGGTTAGGCTACGAGCAGTACTTC
cdr3_aa: CASSTTGLGYEQYF

j_call: TRBJ1-1
d_call: -
clone_size: once
v_call: TRBV20-1
cdr3_nt: TGCAGTGCTGGTGTGGACAGTCACATGAACACTGAAGCTTTCTTT
cdr3_aa: CSAGVDSHMNTEAFF

j_call: TRBJ2-5
d_call: -
clone_size: -
v_call: TRBV19
cdr3_nt: TGTGCCAGTAGTCCGCCCGGGACAAGTAAAGAGACCCAGTACTTC
cdr3_aa: CASSPPGTSKETQYF

j_call: TRBJ2-7
d_call: -
clone_size: -
v_call: TRBV20-1
cdr3_nt: TGCAGTGCTACGGTCGGGCTTTCTTACGAGCAGTACTTC
cdr3_aa: CSATVGLSYEQYF

j_call: TRBJ1-2
d_call: -
clone_size: -
v_call: TRBV20-1
cdr3_nt: TGCAGTCCTGGTCTTCCCTCGGCGACATATGGCTACACCTTC
cdr3_aa: CSPGLPSATYGYTF

j_call: TRBJ2-1
d_call: -
clone_size: -
v_call: TRBV9
cdr3_nt: TGTGCCAGCAGCGTAGTTTCCAAGCCCAATGAGCAGTTCTTC
cdr3_aa: CASSVVSKPNEQFF

j_call: TRBJ2-3
d_call: TRBD1
clone_size: once
v_call: TRBV7-9
cdr3_nt: TGTGCCAGCAGCCATGGACAGGGTCGAGGCACAGATACGCAGTATTTT
cdr3_aa: CASSHGQGRGTDTQYF

j_call: TRBJ1-3
d_call: -
clone_size: -
v_call: TRBV4-2
cdr3_nt: TGTGCCAGCAGCCCAGAACAGGACTCTGGAAACACCATATATTTT
cdr3_aa: CASSPEQDSGNTIYF

j_call: TRBJ2-3
d_call: -
clone_size: -
v_call: TRBV20-1
cdr3_nt: TGCAGTGCTACCGGCGGGGGCCGGTCTCCAGATACGCAGTATTTT
cdr3_aa: CSATGGGRSPDTQYF

j_call: TRBJ1-2
d_call: -
clone_size: -
v_call: TRBV3-1
cdr3_nt: TGTGCCAGCAGGGGAGGGAGACTAGTAGACTATGGCTACACCTTC
cdr3_aa: CASRGGRLVDYGYTF

j_call: TRBJ2-1
d_call: TRBD2
clone_size: -
v_call: TRBV7-9
cdr3_nt: TGTGCCAGCAGAGGCGGTCGGCTAGCGGGCTCCTACAATGAGCAGTTCTTC
cdr3_aa: CASRGGRLAGSYNEQFF

j_call: TRBJ1-2
d_call: TRBD1
clone_size: -
v_call: TRBV29-1
cdr3_nt: TGCAGCGTCGCGGGACAGGGGGCTAACTATGGCTACACCTTC
cdr3_aa: CSVAGQGANYGYTF

j_call: TRBJ2-7
d_call: -
clone_size: -
v_call: TRBV27
cdr3_nt: TGTGCCAGCAGTAGAGGGGGCGAGCAGTACTTC
cdr3_aa: CASSRGGEQYF

j_call: TRBJ1-5
d_call: -
clone_size: -
v_call: TRBV9
cdr3_nt: TGTGCCAGCAGCCAGGGTGAGAGTCAGCCCCAGCATTTT
cdr3_aa: CASSQGESQPQHF

j_call: TRBJ2-7
d_call: -
clone_size: -
v_call: TRBV11-2
cdr3_nt: TGTGCCAGCAGCTTTCAGGGGCGACTTACCTACGAGCAGTACTTC
cdr3_aa: CASSFQGRLTYEQYF